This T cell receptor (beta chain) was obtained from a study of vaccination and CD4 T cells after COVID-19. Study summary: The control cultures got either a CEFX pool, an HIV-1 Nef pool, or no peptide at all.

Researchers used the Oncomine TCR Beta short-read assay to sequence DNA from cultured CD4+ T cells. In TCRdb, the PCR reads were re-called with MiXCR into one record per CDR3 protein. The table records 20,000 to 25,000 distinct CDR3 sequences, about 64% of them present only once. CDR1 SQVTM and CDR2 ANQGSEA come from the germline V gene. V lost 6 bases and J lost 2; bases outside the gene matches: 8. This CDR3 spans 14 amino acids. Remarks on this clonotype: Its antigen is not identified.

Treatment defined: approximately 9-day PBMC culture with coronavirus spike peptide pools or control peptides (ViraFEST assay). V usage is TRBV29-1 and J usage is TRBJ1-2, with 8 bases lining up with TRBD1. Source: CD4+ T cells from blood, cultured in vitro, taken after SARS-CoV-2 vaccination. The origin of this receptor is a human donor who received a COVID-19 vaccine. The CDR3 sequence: CSVRRQGPNYGYTF. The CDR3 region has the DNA TGCAGCGTGAGACGACAGGGGCCGAACTATGGCTACACCTTC.